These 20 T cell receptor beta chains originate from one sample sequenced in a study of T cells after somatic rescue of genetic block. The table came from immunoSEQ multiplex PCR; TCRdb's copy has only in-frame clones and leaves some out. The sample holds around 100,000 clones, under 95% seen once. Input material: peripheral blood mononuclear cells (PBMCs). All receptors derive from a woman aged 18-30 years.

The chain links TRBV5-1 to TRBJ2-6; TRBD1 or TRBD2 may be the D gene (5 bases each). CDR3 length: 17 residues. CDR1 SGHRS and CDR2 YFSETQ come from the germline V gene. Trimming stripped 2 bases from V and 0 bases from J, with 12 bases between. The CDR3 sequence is CASSFMGRRSGANVLTF. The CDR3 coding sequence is TGCGCCAGCAGCTTTATGGGACGGCGCTCTGGGGCCAACGTCCTGACTTTC. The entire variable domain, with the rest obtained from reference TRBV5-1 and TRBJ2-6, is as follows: KAGVTQTPRYLIKTRGQQVTLSCSPISGHRSVSWYQQTPGQGLQFLFEYFSETQRNKGNFPGRFSGRQFSNSRSEMNVSTLELGDSALYLCASSFMGRRSGANVLTFGAGSRLTVL.

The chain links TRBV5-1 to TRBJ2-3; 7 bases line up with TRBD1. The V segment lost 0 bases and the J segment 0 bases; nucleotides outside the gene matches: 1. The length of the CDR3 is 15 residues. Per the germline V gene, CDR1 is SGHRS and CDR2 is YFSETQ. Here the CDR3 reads CASSLEGASTDTQYF. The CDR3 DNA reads TGCGCCAGCAGCTTGGAGGGGGCTAGCACAGATACGCAGTATTTT.

The CDR3 reads CSVTTADLYGYTF. The CDR3 DNA reads TGCAGCGTTACGACAGCCGACCTCTATGGCTACACCTTC. V and J are TRBV29-1 and TRBJ1-2; perhaps TRBD1 as D (5 bases). This CDR3 contains 13 residues. The ends were cut back, 5 bases at V and 4 bases at J, with 14 bases in the middle. The germline gives CDR1 SQVTM, CDR2 ANQGSEA.

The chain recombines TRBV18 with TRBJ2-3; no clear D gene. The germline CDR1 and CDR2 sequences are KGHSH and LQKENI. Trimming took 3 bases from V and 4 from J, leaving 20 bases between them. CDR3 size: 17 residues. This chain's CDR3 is CASSPRPASIGADTQYF. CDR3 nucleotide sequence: TGTGCCAGCTCACCGCGGCCAGCTTCCATTGGGGCAGATACGCAGTATTTT.

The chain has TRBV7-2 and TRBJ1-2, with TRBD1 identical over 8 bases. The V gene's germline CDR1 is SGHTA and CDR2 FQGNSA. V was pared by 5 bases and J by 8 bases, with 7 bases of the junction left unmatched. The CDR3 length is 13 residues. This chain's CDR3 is CASSPYDRGGYTF. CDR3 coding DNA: TGTGCCAGCAGCCCGTACGACAGGGGCGGCTACACCTTC.

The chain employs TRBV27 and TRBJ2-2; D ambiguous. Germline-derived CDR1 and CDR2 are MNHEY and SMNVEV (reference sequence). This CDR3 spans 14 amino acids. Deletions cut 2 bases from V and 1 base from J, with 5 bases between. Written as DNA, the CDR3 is TGTGCCAGCAGTTTAGCCGGGAACACCGGGGAGCTGTTTTTT. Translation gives CASSLAGNTGELFF.

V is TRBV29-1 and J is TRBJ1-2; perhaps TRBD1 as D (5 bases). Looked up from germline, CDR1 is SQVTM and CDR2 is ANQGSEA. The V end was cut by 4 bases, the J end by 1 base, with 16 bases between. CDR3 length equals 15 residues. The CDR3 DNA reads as TGCAGCGTTGGAACCTCGGGGCCAAGTAACTATGGCTACACCTTC. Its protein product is CSVGTSGPSNYGYTF.

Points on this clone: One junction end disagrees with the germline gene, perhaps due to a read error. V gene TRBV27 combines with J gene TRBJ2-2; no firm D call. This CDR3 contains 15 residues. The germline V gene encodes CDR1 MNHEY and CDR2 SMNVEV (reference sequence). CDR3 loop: CASSLRGLNAGELFF. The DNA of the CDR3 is TGTGCCAGCAGTTTGCGCGGCTTGAACGCCGGGGAGCTGTTTTTT.

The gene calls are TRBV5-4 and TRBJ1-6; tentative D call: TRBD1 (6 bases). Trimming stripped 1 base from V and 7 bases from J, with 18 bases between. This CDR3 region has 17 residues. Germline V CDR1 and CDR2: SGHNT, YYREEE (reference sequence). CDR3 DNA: TGTGCCAGCAGCTTGAATCTCTGGGACAATCTGAATTCACCCCTCCACTTT. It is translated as CASSLNLWDNLNSPLHF.

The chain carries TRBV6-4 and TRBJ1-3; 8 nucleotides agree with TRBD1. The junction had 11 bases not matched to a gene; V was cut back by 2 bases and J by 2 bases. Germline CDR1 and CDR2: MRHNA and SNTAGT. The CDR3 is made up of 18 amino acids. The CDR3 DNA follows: TGTGCCAGCAGTGACCGGTCAGACAGGGGTGCGGCTGGAAACACCATATATTTT. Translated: CASSDRSDRGAAGNTIYF.

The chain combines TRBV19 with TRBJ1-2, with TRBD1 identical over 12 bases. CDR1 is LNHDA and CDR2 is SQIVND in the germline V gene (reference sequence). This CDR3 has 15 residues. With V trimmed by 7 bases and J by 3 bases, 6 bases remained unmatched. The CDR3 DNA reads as TGTGCCAGTACACCGGGACAGGGGGCCCACTATGGCTACACCTTC. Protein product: CASTPGQGAHYGYTF.

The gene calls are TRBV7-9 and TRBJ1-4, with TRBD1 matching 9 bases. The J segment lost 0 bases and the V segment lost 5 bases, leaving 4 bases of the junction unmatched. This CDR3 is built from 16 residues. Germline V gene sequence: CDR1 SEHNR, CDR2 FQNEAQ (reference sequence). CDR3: CASSPGQGATNEKLFF. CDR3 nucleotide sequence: TGTGCCAGCAGCCCGGGACAGGGCGCAACTAATGAAAAACTGTTTTTT.

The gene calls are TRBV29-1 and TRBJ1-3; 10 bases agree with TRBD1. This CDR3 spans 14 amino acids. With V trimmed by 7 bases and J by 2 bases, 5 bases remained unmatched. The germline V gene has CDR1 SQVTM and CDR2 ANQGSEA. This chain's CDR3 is CSAGTGATGNTIYF. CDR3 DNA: TGCAGCGCTGGGACAGGGGCGACTGGAAACACCATATATTTT.

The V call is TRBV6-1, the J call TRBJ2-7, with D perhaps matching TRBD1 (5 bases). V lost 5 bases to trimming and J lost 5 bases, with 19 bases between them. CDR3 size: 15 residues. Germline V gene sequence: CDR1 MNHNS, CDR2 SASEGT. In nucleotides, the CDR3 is TGTGCCAGCAGTTCATCCGGGCCCAGGGTCCACGAGCAGTACTTC. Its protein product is CASSSSGPRVHEQYF.

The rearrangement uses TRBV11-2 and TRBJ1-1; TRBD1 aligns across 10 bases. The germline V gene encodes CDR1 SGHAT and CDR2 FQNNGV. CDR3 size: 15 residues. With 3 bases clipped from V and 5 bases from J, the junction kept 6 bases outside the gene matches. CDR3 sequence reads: CASSFPDRGRTEAFF. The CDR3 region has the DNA TGTGCCAGCAGCTTCCCTGACAGGGGGCGGACTGAAGCTTTCTTT.

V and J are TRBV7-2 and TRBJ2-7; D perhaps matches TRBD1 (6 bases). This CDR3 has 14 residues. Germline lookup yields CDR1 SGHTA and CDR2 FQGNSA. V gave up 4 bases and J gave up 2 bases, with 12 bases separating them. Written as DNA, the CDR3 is TGTGCCAGCAGCTCCTTCGGACAGCCCTACGAGCAGTACTTC. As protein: CASSSFGQPYEQYF.

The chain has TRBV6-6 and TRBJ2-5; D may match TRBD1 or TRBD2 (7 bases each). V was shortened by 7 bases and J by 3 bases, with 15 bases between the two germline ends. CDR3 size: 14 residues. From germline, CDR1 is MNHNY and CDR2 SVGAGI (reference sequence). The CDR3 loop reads CASNNRGGEETQYF. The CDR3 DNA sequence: TGTGCCAGCAATAACAGGGGAGGGGAAGAGACCCAGTACTTC.

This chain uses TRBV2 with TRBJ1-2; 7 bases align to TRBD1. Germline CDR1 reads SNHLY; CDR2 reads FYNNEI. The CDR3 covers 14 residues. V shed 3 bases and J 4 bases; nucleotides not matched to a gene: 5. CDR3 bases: TGTGCCAGCAGTGACGAGGGGGCTGGCTATGGCTACACCTTC. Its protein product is CASSDEGAGYGYTF.

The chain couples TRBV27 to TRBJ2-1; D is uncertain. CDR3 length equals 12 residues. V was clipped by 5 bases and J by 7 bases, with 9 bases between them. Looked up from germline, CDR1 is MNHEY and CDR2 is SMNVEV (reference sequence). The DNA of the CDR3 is TGTGCCAGCAGTCAGTCCGGGAATGAGCAGTTCTTC. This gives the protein CASSQSGNEQFF.

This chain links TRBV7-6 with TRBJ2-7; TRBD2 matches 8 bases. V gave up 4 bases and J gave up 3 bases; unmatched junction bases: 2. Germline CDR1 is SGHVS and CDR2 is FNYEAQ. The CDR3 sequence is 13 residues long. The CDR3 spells CASSSGGGYEQYF. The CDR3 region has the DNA TGTGCCAGCAGCTCCGGGGGGGGCTACGAGCAGTACTTC.